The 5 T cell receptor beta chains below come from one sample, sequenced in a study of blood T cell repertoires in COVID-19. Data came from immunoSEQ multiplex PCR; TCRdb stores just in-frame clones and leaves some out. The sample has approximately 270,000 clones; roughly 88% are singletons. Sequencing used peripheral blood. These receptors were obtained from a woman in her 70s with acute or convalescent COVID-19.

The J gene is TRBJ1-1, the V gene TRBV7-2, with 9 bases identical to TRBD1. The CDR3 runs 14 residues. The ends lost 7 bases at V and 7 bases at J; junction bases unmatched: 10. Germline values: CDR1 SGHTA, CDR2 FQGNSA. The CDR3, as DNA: TGTGCCAGCACCATCCGACAGGGGGTGGGTGAAGCTTTCTTT. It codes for CASTIRQGVGEAFF.

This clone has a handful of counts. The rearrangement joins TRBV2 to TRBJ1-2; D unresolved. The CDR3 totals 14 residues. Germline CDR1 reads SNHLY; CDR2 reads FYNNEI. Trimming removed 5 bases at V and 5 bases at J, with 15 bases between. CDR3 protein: CASSPQAPHYGYTF. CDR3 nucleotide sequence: TGTGCCAGCAGTCCGCAGGCTCCTCATTATGGCTACACCTTC.

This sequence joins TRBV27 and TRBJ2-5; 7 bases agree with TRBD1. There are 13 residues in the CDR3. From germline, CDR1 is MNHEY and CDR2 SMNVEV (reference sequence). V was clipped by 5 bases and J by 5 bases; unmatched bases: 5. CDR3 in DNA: TGTGCCAGCAGTGAACAGGGGATGGAGACCCAGTACTTC. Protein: CASSEQGMETQYF.

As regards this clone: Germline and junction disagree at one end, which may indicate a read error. The CDR3 protein is CASSLVPGAGTDTQYF. The CDR3 DNA is TGTGCCAGCAGCTTGGTCCCGGGCGCGGGCACGGATACGCAGTATTTT. The genes are TRBV5-8 and TRBJ2-3, with D possibly matching TRBD2 (5 bases). Per germline, CDR1 SGHTS and CDR2 YDEGEE. CDR3 length equals 16 residues.

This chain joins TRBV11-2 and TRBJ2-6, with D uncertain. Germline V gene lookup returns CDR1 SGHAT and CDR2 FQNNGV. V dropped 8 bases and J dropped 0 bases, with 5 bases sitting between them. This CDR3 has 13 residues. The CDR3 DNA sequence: TGTGCCAGCCATTTCTCTGGGGCCAACGTCCTGACTTTC. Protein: CASHFSGANVLTF.